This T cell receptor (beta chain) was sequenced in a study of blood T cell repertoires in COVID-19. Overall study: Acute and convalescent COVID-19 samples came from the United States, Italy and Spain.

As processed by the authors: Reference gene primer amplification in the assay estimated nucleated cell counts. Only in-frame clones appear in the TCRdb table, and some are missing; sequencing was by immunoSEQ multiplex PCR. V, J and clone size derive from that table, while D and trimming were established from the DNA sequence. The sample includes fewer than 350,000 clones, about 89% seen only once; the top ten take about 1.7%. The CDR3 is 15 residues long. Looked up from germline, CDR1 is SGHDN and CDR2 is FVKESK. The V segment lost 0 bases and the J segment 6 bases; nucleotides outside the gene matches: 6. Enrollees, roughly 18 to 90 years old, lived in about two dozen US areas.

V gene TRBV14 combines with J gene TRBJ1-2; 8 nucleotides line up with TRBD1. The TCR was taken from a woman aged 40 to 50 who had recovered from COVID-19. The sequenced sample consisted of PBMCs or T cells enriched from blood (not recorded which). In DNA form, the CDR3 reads TGTGCCAGCAGCCAAGAGGAGGACAGGGCTGATGGCTACACCTTC. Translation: CASSQEEDRADGYTF.